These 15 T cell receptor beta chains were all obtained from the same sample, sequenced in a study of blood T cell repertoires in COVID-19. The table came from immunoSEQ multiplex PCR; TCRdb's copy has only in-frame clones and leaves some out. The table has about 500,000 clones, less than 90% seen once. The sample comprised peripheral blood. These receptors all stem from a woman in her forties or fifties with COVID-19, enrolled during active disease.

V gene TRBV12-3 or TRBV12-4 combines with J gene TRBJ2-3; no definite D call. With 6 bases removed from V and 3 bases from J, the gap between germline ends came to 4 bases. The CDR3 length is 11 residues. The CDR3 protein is CASRATDTQYF. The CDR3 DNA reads TGTGCCAGCAGAGCAACAGATACGCAGTATTTT.

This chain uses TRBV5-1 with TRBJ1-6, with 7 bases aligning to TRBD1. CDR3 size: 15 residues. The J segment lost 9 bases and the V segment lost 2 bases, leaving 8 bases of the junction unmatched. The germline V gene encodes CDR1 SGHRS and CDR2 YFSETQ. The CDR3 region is CASSLREGAGSPLHF. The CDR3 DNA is TGCGCCAGCAGCTTAAGAGAGGGGGCAGGTTCACCCCTCCACTTT.

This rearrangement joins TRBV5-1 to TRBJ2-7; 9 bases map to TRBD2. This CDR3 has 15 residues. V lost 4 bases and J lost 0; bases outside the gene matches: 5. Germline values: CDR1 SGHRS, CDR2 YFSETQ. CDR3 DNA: TGCGCCAGCAGCCGCGCGGGGGGGAACTCCTACGAGCAGTACTTC. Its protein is CASSRAGGNSYEQYF.

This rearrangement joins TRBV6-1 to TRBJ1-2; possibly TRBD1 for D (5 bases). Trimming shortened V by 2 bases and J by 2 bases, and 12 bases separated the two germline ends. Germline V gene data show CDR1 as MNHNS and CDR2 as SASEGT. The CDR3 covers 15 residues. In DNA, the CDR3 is TGTGCCAGCAGTGAAAGCGTGGGGGGGAACTATGGCTACACCTTC. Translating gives CASSESVGGNYGYTF.

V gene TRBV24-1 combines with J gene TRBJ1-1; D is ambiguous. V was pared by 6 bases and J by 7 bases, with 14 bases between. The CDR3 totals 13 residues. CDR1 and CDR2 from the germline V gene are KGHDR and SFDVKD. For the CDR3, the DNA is TGTGCCACCAGTCGGTCGGGGTCGGGTGAAGCTTTCTTT. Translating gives CATSRSGSGEAFF.

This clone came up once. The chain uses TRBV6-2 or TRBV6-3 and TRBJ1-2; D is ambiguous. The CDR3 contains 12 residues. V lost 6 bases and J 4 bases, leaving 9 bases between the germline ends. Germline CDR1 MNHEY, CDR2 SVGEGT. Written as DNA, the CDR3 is TGTGCCAGCAGCCTCCTGTCCTATGGCTACACCTTC. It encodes CASSLLSYGYTF.

The CDR3 loop reads CASSPQGAINIQYF. In DNA, the CDR3 is TGTGCCAGCTCACCCCAGGGGGCTATAAACATTCAGTACTTC. J is TRBJ2-4 and V is TRBV18; 8 bases match TRBD1. This CDR3 is built from 14 residues. V gave up 3 bases and J gave up 6 bases; unmatched junction bases: 4. Germline CDR1 reads KGHSH; CDR2 reads LQKENI.

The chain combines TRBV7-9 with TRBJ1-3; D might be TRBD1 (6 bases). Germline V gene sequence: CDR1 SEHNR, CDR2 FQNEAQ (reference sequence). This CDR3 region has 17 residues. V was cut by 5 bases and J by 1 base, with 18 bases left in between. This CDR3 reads CASSPRWRGHSGNTIYF. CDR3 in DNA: TGTGCCAGCAGCCCGCGTTGGCGGGGGCATTCTGGAAACACCATATATTTT.

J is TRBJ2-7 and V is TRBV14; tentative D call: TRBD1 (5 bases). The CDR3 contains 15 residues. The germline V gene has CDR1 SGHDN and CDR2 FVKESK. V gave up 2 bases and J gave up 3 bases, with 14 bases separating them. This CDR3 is CASSQYQGSFYEQYF. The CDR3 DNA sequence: TGTGCCAGCAGCCAATATCAGGGCTCCTTCTACGAGCAGTACTTC.

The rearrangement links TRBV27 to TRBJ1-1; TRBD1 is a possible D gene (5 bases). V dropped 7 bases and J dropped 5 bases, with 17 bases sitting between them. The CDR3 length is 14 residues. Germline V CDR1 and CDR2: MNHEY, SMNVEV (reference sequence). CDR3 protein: CASTPIGGETEAFF. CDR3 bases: TGTGCCAGCACCCCTATAGGAGGGGAGACTGAAGCTTTCTTT.

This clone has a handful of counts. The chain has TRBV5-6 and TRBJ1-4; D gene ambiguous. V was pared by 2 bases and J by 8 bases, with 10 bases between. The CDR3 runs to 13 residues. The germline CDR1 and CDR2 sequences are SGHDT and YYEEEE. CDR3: CASSLLYREKLFF. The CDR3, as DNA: TGTGCCAGCAGCTTACTTTACAGAGAAAAACTGTTTTTT.

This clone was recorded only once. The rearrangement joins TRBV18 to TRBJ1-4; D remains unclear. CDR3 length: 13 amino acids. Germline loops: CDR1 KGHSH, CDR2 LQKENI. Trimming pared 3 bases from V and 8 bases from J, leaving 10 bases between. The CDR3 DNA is TGTGCCAGCTCACCTCGAGAGCGAGAAAAACTGTTTTTT. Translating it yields CASSPREREKLFF.

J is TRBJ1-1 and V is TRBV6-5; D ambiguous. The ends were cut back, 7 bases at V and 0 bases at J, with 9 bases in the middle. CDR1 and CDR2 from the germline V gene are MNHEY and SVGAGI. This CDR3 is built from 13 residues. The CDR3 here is CASTGTMNTEAFF. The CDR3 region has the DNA TGTGCCAGCACAGGAACCATGAACACTGAAGCTTTCTTT.

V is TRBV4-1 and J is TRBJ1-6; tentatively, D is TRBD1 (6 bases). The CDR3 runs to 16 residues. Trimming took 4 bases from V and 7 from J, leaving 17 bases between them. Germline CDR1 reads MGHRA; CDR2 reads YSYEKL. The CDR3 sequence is CASSPLLTGENSPLHF. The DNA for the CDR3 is TGCGCCAGCAGCCCGTTACTGACAGGAGAGAATTCACCCCTCCACTTT.

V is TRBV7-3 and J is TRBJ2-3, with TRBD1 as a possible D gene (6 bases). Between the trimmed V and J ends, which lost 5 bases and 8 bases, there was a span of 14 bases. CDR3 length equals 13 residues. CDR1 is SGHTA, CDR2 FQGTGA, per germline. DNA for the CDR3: TGTGCCAGCAGCGAGACCGCAGGGGTTACGCAGTATTTT. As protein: CASSETAGVTQYF.